The clone carrying this TCR beta chain was seen many times. The antigen is unknown. This specimen belongs to a study of regulatory T cells in long-lasting Graves disease. Study-level results: Gene preferences differed: TRBV28, TRBJ1-2, TRBJ2-5 in persistent cases.

Building the TCR beta libraries relied on iRepertoire HTBI primers, and CDR3 regions underwent Arm-PCR. TCRdb recomputed calls from the multiplex PCR reads with MiXCR, one row per CDR3 protein. The profile shows 420,000 or so distinct CDR3 sequences, over 15% of them singletons. The time point is: newly diagnosed GD, antithyroid drugs for less than 3 months. With RNA extracted from PBMCs as input, the TCR library was made. From germline, CDR1 is DFQATT and CDR2 SNEGSKA (reference sequence). The V and J ends lost 2 bases and 8 bases respectively, with 4 bases between them. This CDR3 has 10 amino acids. This sample also appeared in a second study, on T cells in Graves' hyperthyroidism and ophthalmopathy. That work states: HTBI primers were the set used in a first-round RT-PCR of the TCR CDR3.

This receptor was taken from a woman younger than 30 with Graves disease. V usage is TRBV20-1 and J usage is TRBJ2-1; D is unresolved. Sequenced here: peripheral blood mononuclear cells (PBMCs), sampled at new diagnosis, from a patient treated with antithyroid drugs. Here the CDR3 reads CSARRDEQFF. The CDR3 nucleotides read TGCAGTGCTAGACGGGATGAGCAGTTCTTC.